This T cell receptor (beta chain) was recorded in a study of blood T cell repertoires in COVID-19. Germline V gene data show CDR1 as SGDLS and CDR2 as YYNGEE. V dropped 2 bases and J dropped 1 base, with 20 bases sitting between them. This CDR3 is built from 18 residues. The table came from immunoSEQ multiplex PCR; TCRdb's copy has only in-frame clones and leaves some out. The repertoire includes a few hundred thousand clones, approximately 88% of them detected once, and around an eighth sits in the top ten. The sequence was collected from a woman aged 45-59 years with COVID-19, enrolled during active disease. Sample: peripheral blood. The gene calls are TRBV9 and TRBJ2-3, with a tentative D call TRBD1 (5 bases). The chain's CDR3 is CASSVSTSTEGGTDTQYF. Here the CDR3 DNA reads TGTGCCAGCAGCGTCTCCACCAGTACGGAAGGGGGCACAGATACGCAGTATTTT.